The text below deals with one T cell receptor (beta chain). Its target is not known. The sample is drawn from a study of lymphopenia after photon versus proton radiotherapy. Sequencing was performed with immunoSEQ multiplex PCR; in TCRdb, only in-frame clones are kept and a portion is missing. The sample records about 24,000 clones, approximately 88% being singletons. Study results and caveats: After lymphocyte nadir, photon-treated repertoires showed oligoclonal expansion, especially CD8+ Temra. Under photons, naive T cells and diversity fell while effector/memory populations rose. In patients who died, overall survival fell as post-nadir TCR diversity dropped more.

The clonotype was recovered from a man aged 35-49 years with gastric cancer. The sample here was peripheral blood, taken from a patient treated with photon-based radiotherapy.

CDR3 DNA sequence: TGCGCCAGCAGCTTGGGGGACAGACAAGAGACCCAGTACTTC. Translated: CASSLGDRQETQYF. This chain joins TRBV5-1 and TRBJ2-5; TRBD1 matches at 7 bases. V lost 0 bases, J lost 2 bases, and 1 base stayed unmatched. Germline V gives CDR1 SGHRS, CDR2 YFSETQ. The CDR3 totals 14 residues.